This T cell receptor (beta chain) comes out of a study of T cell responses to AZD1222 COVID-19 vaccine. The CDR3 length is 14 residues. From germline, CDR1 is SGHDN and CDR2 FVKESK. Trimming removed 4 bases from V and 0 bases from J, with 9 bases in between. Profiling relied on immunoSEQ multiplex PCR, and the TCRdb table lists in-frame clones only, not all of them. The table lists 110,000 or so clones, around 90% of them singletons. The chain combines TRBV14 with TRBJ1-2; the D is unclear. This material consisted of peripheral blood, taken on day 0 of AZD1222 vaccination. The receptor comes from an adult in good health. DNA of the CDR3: TGTGCCAGCAGCCTTAGGGAAACTAACTATGGCTACACCTTC. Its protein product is CASSLRETNYGYTF.